Sequencing of this T cell receptor (beta chain) was carried out in a study of blood T cell repertoires in COVID-19. Whole-study context: The United States, Italy and Spain were the sources of the acute and convalescent COVID-19 samples.

V shed 1 base, J shed 5 bases, and the junction held 3 bases outside the gene matches. CDR3 size: 16 residues. Germline CDR1 is SGHTA and CDR2 is FQGNSA. Method: immunoSEQ multiplex PCR; TCRdb's copy keeps in-frame clones and lacks some. The data contain 120,000 to 150,000 clones, more than 80% of them singletons. This clone has just one count. The chain couples TRBV7-2 to TRBJ2-3, with TRBD2 matching over 13 bases. The receptor was derived from an older woman with active COVID-19. The sample was peripheral blood. The CDR3 is CASSLGGLAGRDTQYF. In DNA form, the CDR3 reads TGTGCCAGCAGCTTAGGGGGACTAGCGGGAAGAGATACGCAGTATTTT.